These 20 T cell receptor beta chains originate from one sample sequenced in a study of cytomegalovirus exposure and HLA in healthy donors. Vbeta (60) and Jbeta (13) primers were used in the PCR. The repertoire was sequenced with immunoSEQ multiplex PCR; TCRdb's copy has only in-frame clones and lacks some. The data contain roughly 160,000 clones, about 80% of them singletons. The sample consisted of PBMCs. The receptors here all came from a man between 45 and 60 years old in good health and CMV-seropositive.

This chain uses TRBV25-1 with TRBJ1-6, with 8 bases identical to TRBD1. The CDR3 extends over 13 amino acids. Losses at the gene ends were 6 bases for V and 5 bases for J; bases not matched to a gene: 0. Germline CDR1 and CDR2: MGHDK and SYGVNS. The CDR3 loop is CASRDRDNSPLHF. CDR3 nucleotide sequence: TGTGCCAGCAGGGACAGGGATAATTCACCCCTCCACTTT.

This chain connects TRBV18 to TRBJ2-3, with 11 bases that match TRBD2. Germline V gene lookup returns CDR1 KGHSH and CDR2 LQKENI. This CDR3 comprises 17 residues. The V segment lost 3 bases and the J segment 3 bases; nucleotides outside the gene matches: 8. This CDR3 is CASSPLTTSGGTDTQYF. CDR3 bases: TGTGCCAGCTCACCCCTGACAACTAGCGGGGGTACAGATACGCAGTATTTT.

This chain uses TRBV10-3 with TRBJ1-1; D is unresolved. This CDR3 comprises 14 residues. Between the trimmed V and J ends, which lost 2 bases and 6 bases, there was a span of 13 bases. Germline V gene lookup returns CDR1 ENHRY and CDR2 SYGVKD. CDR3 sequence (DNA): TGTGCCATCAGTGAGCAGGAGGCCCGCGCTGAAGCTTTCTTT. Protein: CAISEQEARAEAFF.

This clone showed up just once. J is TRBJ1-6 and V is TRBV4-3, with 7 positions matching TRBD1. Germline CDR1 and CDR2: LGHNA and YSLEER. The J segment lost 10 bases and the V segment lost 4 bases, leaving 13 bases of the junction unmatched. The CDR3 extends over 16 amino acids. The CDR3 sequence: CASSLMSGTDPSPLHF. The CDR3, as DNA: TGCGCCAGCAGCCTTATGTCCGGGACAGATCCCTCACCCCTCCACTTT.

To note about this clone: The same CDR3 is also encoded by other DNA sequences in this sample. The chain links TRBV30 to TRBJ1-5; maybe TRBD1 (5 bases). Between the trimmed V and J ends, which lost 0 bases and 2 bases, there was a span of 5 bases. CDR1 and CDR2 from the germline V gene are GTSNPN and SVGIG (reference sequence). There are 13 residues in the CDR3. This chain's CDR3 is CAWSVGGNQPQHF. The CDR3 nucleotides are TGTGCCTGGAGTGTAGGGGGCAATCAGCCCCAGCATTTT.

This rearrangement joins TRBV6-5 to TRBJ2-1, with 10 positions matching TRBD1. CDR3 length: 16 amino acids. Germline V lookup: CDR1 MNHEY, CDR2 SVGAGI. V was pared by 2 bases and J by 5 bases, with 6 bases of the junction left unmatched. CDR3 sequence reads: CASSYEGTGAHNEQFF. CDR3 coding DNA: TGTGCCAGCAGTTACGAAGGGACAGGGGCCCACAATGAGCAGTTCTTC.

The chain has TRBV15 and TRBJ2-7; TRBD2 might be the D (6 bases). Trimming shortened V by 6 bases and J by 0 bases, and 15 bases separated the two germline ends. The germline V gene encodes CDR1 LNHNV and CDR2 YYDKDF (reference sequence). The CDR3 is made up of 15 amino acids. CDR3 amino acids: CATRSTGLRSYEQYF. In DNA form, the CDR3 reads TGTGCCACCAGGTCCACGGGACTCCGCTCCTACGAGCAGTACTTC.

There are a few counts of this clone. The genes are TRBV19 and TRBJ1-5; the D is unclear. V was pared by 7 bases and J by 3 bases, with 16 bases between. The CDR3 has 15 residues. Germline values: CDR1 LNHDA, CDR2 SQIVND (reference sequence). The CDR3: CASKETGNHNQPQHF. CDR3 coding DNA: TGTGCCAGTAAGGAAACCGGGAACCACAATCAGCCCCAGCATTTT.

The chain has TRBV29-1 and TRBJ2-3; 7 bases agree with TRBD1. This CDR3 has 14 residues. Germline CDR1 reads SQVTM; CDR2 reads ANQGSEA. V lost 6 bases, J lost 2 bases, and 8 bases stayed unmatched. The DNA for the CDR3 is TGCAGCGTGAAGACAGGGTCAGACACAGATACGCAGTATTTT. It translates to CSVKTGSDTDTQYF.

The rearrangement links TRBV14 to TRBJ2-5; D call uncertain. The J call is in doubt because the DNA end fits TRBJ2-7 better. This CDR3 has 15 residues. In germline, CDR1 is SGHDN, CDR2 FVKESK. As DNA, the CDR3 is TGTGCCAGCAGCCAAGGGGCTGCTTCCTCCTACGAGCAGTACTTC. Protein: CASSQGAASSYEQYF.

The chain employs TRBV2 and TRBJ2-5, with D possibly matching TRBD2 (6 bases). The CDR3 is 13 amino acids. Germline CDR1 is SNHLY and CDR2 is FYNNEI. V was cut by 5 bases and J by 3 bases, with 10 bases left in between. CDR3 in amino acids: CASSRTGEETQYF. CDR3 nucleotides: TGTGCCAGCAGTCGGACGGGGGAAGAGACCCAGTACTTC. Looking up the rest from reference TRBV2 and TRBJ2-5 gives the full variable domain: EPEVTQTPSHQVTQMGQEVILRCVPISNHLYFYWYRQILGQKVEFLVSFYNNEISEKSEIFDDQFSVERPDGSNFTLKIRSTKLEDSAMYFCASSRTGEETQYFGPGTRLLVL.

The rearrangement links TRBV11-2 to TRBJ1-5; D unclear. Germline V CDR1 and CDR2: SGHAT, FQNNGV. V lost 1 base to trimming and J lost 4 bases, with 8 bases between them. CDR3 size: 14 residues. The CDR3: CASSLVPMNQPQHF. In DNA form, the CDR3 reads TGTGCCAGCAGCTTAGTCCCCATGAATCAGCCCCAGCATTTT.

The genes are TRBV6-5 and TRBJ1-4; TRBD1 aligns across 10 bases. V was pared by 4 bases and J by 7 bases, with 3 bases of the junction left unmatched. This CDR3 comprises 14 residues. Germline assignment: CDR1 MNHEY and CDR2 SVGAGI. The CDR3 reads CASSSGTGVEKLFF. The CDR3 DNA is TGTGCCAGCAGTTCCGGGACAGGGGTTGAAAAACTGTTTTTT.

This clone was seen a few times. The rearrangement uses TRBV4-2 and TRBJ1-4; 7 positions agree with TRBD1. Per germline, CDR1 LGHNA and CDR2 YNFKEQ. The CDR3 is 15 residues long. V shed 4 bases, J shed 8 bases, and the junction held 10 bases outside the gene matches. The CDR3 DNA is TGTGCCAGCAGCCCCGGACAGGTGGTAAGAGAAAAACTGTTTTTT. Its protein is CASSPGQVVREKLFF.

The V and J genes are TRBV5-1 and TRBJ2-1; a weak D match, TRBD2 (6 bases). Trimming left V 2 bases short and J 0 bases short, with 9 bases between. CDR1 is SGHRS, CDR2 YFSETQ, per germline. There are 15 residues in the CDR3. The CDR3: CASSFGLTSYNEQFF. The CDR3 DNA reads TGCGCCAGCAGCTTTGGACTAACCTCCTACAATGAGCAGTTCTTC.

This clone was counted between two and nine times. The rearrangement uses TRBV4-1 and TRBJ2-1, with 8 nucleotides matching TRBD1. The CDR3 consists of 14 residues. V lost 6 bases, J lost 6 bases, and 7 bases stayed unmatched. Germline values: CDR1 MGHRA, CDR2 YSYEKL. The CDR3 coding sequence is TGCGCCAGCAGACAGGACAGGGTTGGCAATGAGCAGTTCTTC. Residues: CASRQDRVGNEQFF.

V is TRBV19 and J is TRBJ2-5; 8 bases match TRBD2. CDR1 is LNHDA, CDR2 SQIVND, per germline (reference sequence). The CDR3 contains 14 residues. V shed 5 bases, J shed 4 bases, and the junction held 6 bases outside the gene matches. CDR3 amino acids: CASSSSGGGETQYF. The CDR3 coding sequence is TGTGCCAGTAGTTCCTCGGGGGGGGGAGAGACCCAGTACTTC.

The chain combines TRBV2 with TRBJ2-5; maybe TRBD2 (6 bases). The length of the CDR3 is 14 residues. The germline V gene encodes CDR1 SNHLY and CDR2 FYNNEI. Trimming removed 5 bases at V and 5 bases at J, with 15 bases between. CDR3 sequence reads: CASSLGDLGETQYF. Here the CDR3 DNA reads TGTGCCAGCAGTCTCGGGGACTTGGGGGAGACCCAGTACTTC.

This chain joins TRBV28 and TRBJ2-1; a weak D match, TRBD2 (5 bases). This CDR3 has 15 amino acids. Deletions cut 2 bases from V and 8 bases from J, with 16 bases between. The germline gives CDR1 MDHEN, CDR2 SYDVKM. CDR3 coding DNA: TGTGCCAGCAGTTTAGGGTTAGTCGGGGTCCATGAGCAGTTCTTC. Translated, it gives CASSLGLVGVHEQFF. Filled out from reference TRBV28 and TRBJ2-1, the complete variable domain reads DVKVTQSSRYLVKRTGEKVFLECVQDMDHENMFWYRQDPGLGLRLIYFSYDVKMKEKGDIPEGYSVSREKKERFSLILESASTNQTSMYLCASSLGLVGVHEQFFGPGTRLTVL.

The V and J genes are TRBV6-5 and TRBJ2-5, with a tentative D call TRBD1 (5 bases). The length of the CDR3 is 16 residues. The ends were cut back, 0 bases at V and 0 bases at J, with 11 bases in the middle. Per germline, CDR1 MNHEY and CDR2 SVGAGI. The CDR3 DNA is TGTGCCAGCAGTTACTCCAGAGCAGGGTACCAAGAGACCCAGTACTTC. Its translation: CASSYSRAGYQETQYF.